This T cell receptor beta chain was profiled in a study of graft-versus-host responses after intestinal transplantation. About the study: After anti-thymocyte globulin induction, recipients took tacrolimus and steroids for about 3 years. Findings of the study overall: With peak circulating GvH clone levels came an association with early post-transplant HvG declines.

A few counts support this clone. Its antigen is undetermined. Here immunoSEQ multiplex PCR was the method, and the copy in TCRdb shows in-frame clones only, minus some. The table lists some 120,000 clones, over 85% of them singletons. The receptor was derived from a human donor who was the organ donor for an intestinal transplant. Sequenced here: unstimulated CD4+ T cells sorted from spleen or lymph node cells, sampled before transplant.

This CDR3 reads CASSRDRGEKLFF. CDR3 DNA sequence: TGTGCCAGTAGTAGGGACAGGGGTGAAAAACTGTTTTTT. V gene TRBV19 combines with J gene TRBJ1-4; 10 bases map to TRBD1. The CDR3 sequence is 13 residues long. Per the germline V gene, CDR1 is LNHDA and CDR2 is SQIVND (reference sequence). The trim removed 4 bases at V and 7 bases at J, leaving 0 bases unmatched.